The TCR beta chain under discussion was sequenced for a study of T cell changes during pregnancy in multiple sclerosis. J gave up 3 bases and V 5 bases, and 7 bases lay outside the gene matches. Germline CDR1 is LNHDA and CDR2 is SQIVND (reference sequence). This CDR3 spans 15 amino acids. TCRdb's table, derived via immunoSEQ multiplex PCR, lists solely in-frame clones and lacks some. The table shows about 46,000 clones, with roughly 92% occurring only once. The clonotype was recovered from a female donor with multiple sclerosis, enrolled in a pregnancy study. The chain carries TRBV19 and TRBJ2-7, with TRBD1 matching 10 bases. Sequenced here: CD4+ T cells from peripheral blood mononuclear cells, sampled after pregnancy. CDR3 bases: TGTGCCAGTAGTCCCCGACAGGGGGCGAACTACGAGCAGTACTTC. It yields the protein CASSPRQGANYEQYF.